These 18 T cell receptor beta chains originate from one sample sequenced in a study of T cell therapy after organ transplantation. Stated time point: 20-29 weeks after completion of therapy. Libraries were prepared by immunoSEQ multiplex PCR; TCRdb keeps only in-frame clonotypes and omits some of them. This table has about 2,400 clones, around 76% appearing once. Their target antigens are unknown. Sequenced material: CD8+ T cells from blood, taken after autologous CMV-specific T cell therapy. Receptors were obtained from a human patient who had received a solid organ transplant and had CMV disease. Among the T cells, some may be from the graft donor.

This rearrangement joins TRBV5-6 to TRBJ2-1; TRBD2 matches at 10 bases. The CDR3 runs to 18 residues. Germline CDR1 SGHDT, CDR2 YYEEEE. Trimming took 0 bases from V and 0 from J; bases not matched to a gene: 6. The CDR3 region is CASSLEGSGRSSYNEQFF. CDR3 nucleotides: TGTGCCAGCAGCTTGGAAGGTAGCGGGAGGTCCTCCTACAATGAGCAGTTCTTC.

The chain has TRBV4-1 and TRBJ2-3; tentative D call: TRBD1 (5 bases). Trimming shortened V by 0 bases and J by 3 bases, and 13 bases separated the two germline ends. Germline loops: CDR1 MGHRA, CDR2 YSYEKL. The CDR3 has 16 amino acids. The CDR3 coding sequence is TGCGCCAGCAGCCAAGATCTAGGGCAGGGAACAGATACGCAGTATTTT. This sequence encodes CASSQDLGQGTDTQYF.

Concerning this clone itself: The junction departs from germline at one end; a sequencing error may be responsible. The chain employs TRBV11-2 and TRBJ2-1, with D perhaps given as TRBD1 or TRBD2 (5 bases each). The germline V gene has CDR1 SGHAT and CDR2 FQNNGV. This CDR3 contains 13 residues. CDR3 nucleotide sequence: TGTGCCAGCAGCTTAGAATTGGGACCACAACTCCTCTTC. Amino acid sequence: CASSLELGPQLLF.

This rearrangement joins TRBV4-3 to TRBJ1-5; TRBD1 is a possible D gene (5 bases). Germline V gene data show CDR1 as LGHNA and CDR2 as YSLEER. This CDR3 is 17 amino acids long. V lost 1 base and J 4 bases, leaving 17 bases between the germline ends. The CDR3 region is CASSQGSGGRDNQPQHF. CDR3 in DNA: TGCGCCAGCAGCCAAGGATCGGGTGGCAGGGATAATCAGCCCCAGCATTTT.

This chain joins TRBV19 and TRBJ1-1; 7 positions match TRBD1. J lost 1 base, V lost 10 bases, and 9 bases had no gene match. Per germline, CDR1 LNHDA and CDR2 SQIVND (reference sequence). This CDR3 has 14 residues. CDR3 coding DNA: TGTGCCACTTCCCCCCGGGACAGGAACACTGAAGCTTTCTTT. This sequence encodes CATSPRDRNTEAFF.

The rearrangement links TRBV9 to TRBJ2-1, with D possibly being TRBD2 (6 bases). Germline V lookup: CDR1 SGDLS, CDR2 YYNGEE. Trimming removed 0 bases from V and 2 bases from J, with 12 bases in between. The CDR3 has 16 amino acids. CDR3 sequence (DNA): TGTGCCAGCAGCGTAGCCGGAGGGACCGCCTACAATGAGCAGTTCTTC. Translated, it gives CASSVAGGTAYNEQFF.

The chain couples TRBV27 to TRBJ1-1; TRBD1 is a possible D gene (5 bases). Trimming removed 5 bases from V and 5 bases from J, with 15 bases in between. CDR1 MNHEY and CDR2 SMNVEV come from the germline V gene (reference sequence). The length of the CDR3 is 14 residues. Here the CDR3 DNA reads TGTGCCAGCAGTATGACCCCAGGGCAAACTGAAGCTTTCTTT. Protein sequence: CASSMTPGQTEAFF.

This clone was seen more than once but under ten times. The chain uses TRBV25-1 and TRBJ2-5; TRBD2 agrees at 10 bases. Germline V gene data show CDR1 as MGHDK and CDR2 as SYGVNS. With V trimmed by 2 bases and J by 5 bases, 8 bases remained unmatched. This CDR3 is built from 16 residues. The CDR3 protein is CASSEPSGRAAETQYF. In nucleotides, the CDR3 is TGTGCCAGCAGTGAACCCAGCGGGAGGGCCGCGGAGACCCAGTACTTC.

V gene TRBV9 combines with J gene TRBJ2-1; 7 bases line up with TRBD2. This CDR3 has 14 amino acids. Per the germline V gene, CDR1 is SGDLS and CDR2 is YYNGEE. J was trimmed by 6 bases and V by 0 bases; bases with no gene match: 3. The CDR3 DNA reads TGTGCCAGCAGCGTAGGAGCGGGATTCAATGAGCAGTTCTTC. Its protein product is CASSVGAGFNEQFF.

The chain employs TRBV6-6 and TRBJ1-2, with D possibly matching TRBD1 (6 bases). V gave up 0 bases and J gave up 5 bases, with 10 bases separating them. Germline V CDR1 and CDR2: MNHNY, SVGAGI (reference sequence). The CDR3 extends over 14 amino acids. CDR3 DNA sequence: TGTGCCAGCAGTTACTCGTCAGGGGTGTATGGCTACACCTTC. Amino acid sequence: CASSYSSGVYGYTF.

Turning to this clone: It is likely a read error, because the conserved phenylalanine at the end of the CDR3 is missing. The DNA is left out, because the CDR3 cannot be placed on it with certainty; the CDR3 is given as TCRdb lists it. Other DNA sequences in this specimen translate into the identical CDR3. This chain links TRBV11-1 with TRBJ1-2. Including both end residues, the CDR3 is 14 amino acids long. Germline CDR1 and CDR2: SGHAT and FQDESV (reference sequence). Here the CDR3 reads CASSVACKAGKTYG.

This clone occurred once. The chain combines TRBV10-3 with TRBJ2-7; 14 positions agree with TRBD2. CDR1 is ENHRY and CDR2 is SYGVKD in the germline V gene. The V and J ends lost 6 bases and 7 bases, in that order; junction bases with no gene match: 5. This CDR3 has 14 residues. The CDR3 sequence: CAIRPTSGRGEQYF. CDR3 DNA: TGTGCCATCAGGCCGACTAGCGGGAGGGGGGAGCAGTACTTC.

This clone has more than one count but fewer than ten. V usage is TRBV7-9 and J usage is TRBJ2-6, with D unclear. Germline V lookup: CDR1 SEHNR, CDR2 FQNEAQ (reference sequence). The CDR3 spans 16 residues. Trimming took 5 bases from V and 1 from J, leaving 12 bases between them. The CDR3, as DNA: TGTGCCAGCAGCGTGCCTGACGGATCTGGGGCCAACGTCCTGACTTTC. Protein: CASSVPDGSGANVLTF. The variable domain in full, completed from reference TRBV7-9 and TRBJ2-6, reads DTGVSQNPRHKITKRGQNVTFRCDPISEHNRLYWYRQTLGQGPEFLTYFQNEAQLEKSRLLSDRFSAERPKGSFSTLEIQRTEQGDSAMYLCASSVPDGSGANVLTFGAGSRLTVL.

Note on this clone: Additional DNA sequences in this sample encode the identical CDR3. The chain recombines TRBV7-6 with TRBJ2-7; no reliable D call. CDR1 and CDR2 from the germline V gene are SGHVS and FNYEAQ. V was clipped by 3 bases and J by 1 base, with 7 bases between them. The CDR3 length is 13 residues. CDR3 bases: TGTGCCAGCAGCTTTAACCCTTCCTACGAGCAGTACTTC. Its translation is CASSFNPSYEQYF. Full variable domain (outside the CDR3, taken from reference TRBV7-6 and TRBJ2-7): GAGVSQSPRYKVTKRGQDVALRCDPISGHVSLYWYRQALGQGPEFLTYFNYEAQQDKSGLPNDRFSAERPEGSISTLTIQRTEQRDSAMYRCASSFNPSYEQYFGPGTRLTVT.

In regard to this clone: Compared with germline, one end of the junction differs, possibly owing to a read error. The chain is built from TRBV7-6 and TRBJ1-1; 8 nucleotides align to TRBD1. CDR1 is SGHVS, CDR2 FNYEAQ, per germline. This CDR3 contains 15 residues. The chain's CDR3 is CVSSLQGAVNTEAFF. CDR3 nucleotides: TGTGTCAGCAGCTTGCAGGGGGCTGTGAACACTGAAGCTTTCTTT.

This clone was counted between two and nine times. V usage is TRBV4-1 and J usage is TRBJ2-7; maybe TRBD1 (5 bases). V was clipped by 3 bases and J by 4 bases, with 10 bases between them. The CDR3 length is 13 residues. The germline V gene encodes CDR1 MGHRA and CDR2 YSYEKL. Written as DNA, the CDR3 is TGCGCCAGCAGCCAGGAAACAGGTTACGAGCAGTACTTC. Translated: CASSQETGYEQYF.

This clone was counted once. V is TRBV11-2 and J is TRBJ2-5; no clear D gene. CDR3 length equals 14 residues. V lost 5 bases, J lost 6 bases, and 16 bases lay in between. Germline V gene sequence: CDR1 SGHAT, CDR2 FQNNGV. CDR3 residues: CASSPYMTRKTQYF. The CDR3 DNA reads as TGTGCCAGCAGCCCATATATGACACGGAAGACCCAGTACTTC.

This clone was seen only a few times. The chain links TRBV27 to TRBJ2-7, with 13 bases lining up with TRBD2. With V trimmed by 2 bases and J by 4 bases, 5 bases remained unmatched. CDR3 length: 16 amino acids. Germline V gene data show CDR1 as MNHEY and CDR2 as SMNVEV (reference sequence). In DNA, the CDR3 is TGTGCCAGCAGTTTAACCGGACTAGCGGGAGCGTACGAGCAGTACTTC. This translates into CASSLTGLAGAYEQYF.